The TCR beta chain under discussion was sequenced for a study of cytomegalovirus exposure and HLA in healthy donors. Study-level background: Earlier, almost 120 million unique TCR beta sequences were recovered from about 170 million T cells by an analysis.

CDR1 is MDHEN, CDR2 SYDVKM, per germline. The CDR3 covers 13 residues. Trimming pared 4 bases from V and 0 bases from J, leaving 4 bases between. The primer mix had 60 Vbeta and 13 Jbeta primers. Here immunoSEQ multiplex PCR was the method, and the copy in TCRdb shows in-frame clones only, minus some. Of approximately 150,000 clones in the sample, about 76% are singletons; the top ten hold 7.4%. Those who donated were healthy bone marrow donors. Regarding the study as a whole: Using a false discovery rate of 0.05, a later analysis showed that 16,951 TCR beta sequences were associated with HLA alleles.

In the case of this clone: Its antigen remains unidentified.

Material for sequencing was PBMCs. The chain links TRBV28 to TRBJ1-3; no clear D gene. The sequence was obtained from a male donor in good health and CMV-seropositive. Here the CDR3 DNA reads TGTGCCAGCAGTTCCAACTCTGGAAACACCATATATTTT. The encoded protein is CASSSNSGNTIYF.